A single sample gave rise to the 7 T cell receptor beta chains below, sequenced in a study of cytomegalovirus exposure and HLA in healthy donors. PCR was performed using 60 Vbeta and 13 Jbeta primers. Repertoires were generated with immunoSEQ multiplex PCR, while TCRdb's copy carries only in-frame clones and drops some. The sample has roughly 170,000 clones, about 80% seen once. The sample comprised PBMCs. These receptor sequences come from a man younger than 40 in good health and CMV-seropositive.

The V and J genes are TRBV28 and TRBJ2-5, with 8 bases fitting TRBD2. Trimming at V came to 7 bases and at J to 2 bases, leaving 6 bases not matched to a gene. From germline, CDR1 is MDHEN and CDR2 SYDVKM. There are 14 residues in the CDR3. The CDR3 loop reads CASKVAGSQETQYF. DNA for the CDR3: TGTGCCAGCAAGGTAGCGGGGTCACAAGAGACCCAGTACTTC.

J is TRBJ2-2 and V is TRBV5-6; D might be TRBD1 (7 bases). V was shortened by 3 bases and J by 1 base, with 16 bases between the two germline ends. This CDR3 is built from 17 residues. Germline V gene lookup returns CDR1 SGHDT and CDR2 YYEEEE. The CDR3 spells CASSWRGRGGNTGELFF. The CDR3 DNA sequence: TGTGCCAGCAGCTGGAGGGGGCGAGGGGGGAACACCGGGGAGCTGTTTTTT. Drawing the rest from reference TRBV5-6 and TRBJ2-2, the complete variable domain is DAGVTQSPTHLIKTRGQQVTLRCSPKSGHDTVSWYQQALGQGPQFIFQYYEEEERQRGNFPDRFSGHQFPNYSSELNVNALLLGDSALYLCASSWRGRGGNTGELFFGEGSRLTVL.

The chain couples TRBV10-1 to TRBJ2-1, with 9 bases fitting TRBD2. The CDR3 loop spans 16 amino acids. Trimming cost V 3 bases and J 5 bases; bases outside gene matches: 8. Per germline, CDR1 WNHNN and CDR2 SYGVQD (reference sequence). The CDR3 sequence: CASSDLGLASDNEQFF. The CDR3 coding sequence is TGCGCCAGCAGTGACCTCGGACTAGCGAGCGACAATGAGCAGTTCTTC.

This clone was recorded only once. The V and J genes are TRBV6-1 and TRBJ1-5; a weak D match, TRBD1 (5 bases). V was trimmed by 2 bases and J by 4 bases, leaving 12 bases between them. From germline, CDR1 is MNHNS and CDR2 SASEGT. The CDR3 is 15 amino acids. CDR3 in DNA: TGTGCCAGCAGTGAACTTAAGGGGACTAATCAGCCCCAGCATTTT. Protein product: CASSELKGTNQPQHF.

Regarding this clone: This specimen includes other DNA sequences encoding the same CDR3. The chain is built from TRBV14 and TRBJ1-1, with 7 bases matching TRBD1. The CDR3 is made up of 14 amino acids. The ends lost 3 bases at V and 8 bases at J; junction bases unmatched: 9. CDR1 and CDR2 from the germline V gene are SGHDN and FVKESK. The CDR3 is CASSQYRGPEEAFF. CDR3 nucleotides: TGTGCCAGCAGCCAGTACAGGGGTCCGGAAGAAGCTTTCTTT.

The DNA of the CDR3 is TGTGCCAGCAGCATTGCGGGGGTCCCCTACGAGCAGTACTTC. Translating it yields CASSIAGVPYEQYF. The chain carries TRBV11-3 and TRBJ2-7; 7 bases are shared with TRBD2. Germline V gene lookup returns CDR1 SGHNT and CDR2 YENEEA. With 5 bases clipped from V and 2 bases from J, the junction kept 6 bases outside the gene matches. The CDR3 runs 14 residues.

The chain has TRBV2 and TRBJ2-1, with 10 bases identical to TRBD1. The germline gives CDR1 SNHLY, CDR2 FYNNEI. V lost 5 bases and J lost 13; bases outside the gene matches: 8. The CDR3 is made up of 13 amino acids. The CDR3 reads CASSPRGTGDQFF. The CDR3 region has the DNA TGTGCCAGCAGTCCGCGGGGGACAGGGGACCAGTTCTTC. The full variable domain, its missing parts supplied by reference TRBV2 and TRBJ2-1, is EPEVTQTPSHQVTQMGQEVILRCVPISNHLYFYWYRQILGQKVEFLVSFYNNEISEKSEIFDDQFSVERPDGSNFTLKIRSTKLEDSAMYFCASSPRGTGDQFFGPGTRLTVL.